This T cell receptor beta chain was observed in a study of T cells in Graves' hyperthyroidism and ophthalmopathy. Regions amplified from RNA transcripts were the TCR beta CDR3 regions. The TCR CDR3 first-round RT-PCR relied on the HTBI primer set. Using its own MiXCR run on the multiplex PCR reads, TCRdb lists one record per CDR3 protein. Counted here are approximately 640,000 distinct CDR3 sequences, around 15% occurring once; the ten biggest clones make up 3.5% to 4%. These patients, aged 18 to 65, had recently diagnosed hyperthyroidism lasting under 2 months. Diagnosis relied on clinical symptoms, serum thyroxine and TRAb, thyroid ultrasound and orbital computed tomography. Germline V gene sequence: CDR1 DFQATT, CDR2 SNEGSKA (reference sequence). The CDR3 length is 15 residues. Trimming shortened V by 6 bases and J by 2 bases, and 17 bases separated the two germline ends. This clonotype was recorded at least ten times.

The J gene is TRBJ2-1, the V gene TRBV20-1; D ambiguous. The specimen was blood. This clonotype was obtained from a woman aged 25-40 years with Graves' hyperthyroidism. The CDR3 region is CSATVSFSTYNEQFF. The DNA of the CDR3 is TGCAGTGCAACCGTTAGCTTCTCGACCTACAATGAGCAGTTCTTC.